The 31 T cell receptor beta chains presented below share a single source sample, sequenced in a study of blood T cell repertoires in COVID-19. Clones were sequenced by immunoSEQ multiplex PCR, and TCRdb holds only the in-frame ones, with some missing. Of hundreds of thousands of clones in the sample, 75% to 90% were seen once. The sample taken for sequencing was peripheral blood. Receptors were obtained from a woman in her twenties or thirties who had recovered from COVID-19.

The rearrangement joins TRBV13 to TRBJ2-3; a possible D gene is TRBD1 (5 bases). The CDR3 consists of 13 residues. The V gene's germline CDR1 is PRHDT and CDR2 FYEKMQ (reference sequence). V was clipped by 4 bases and J by 6 bases, with 11 bases between them. CDR3 sequence reads: CASSYRQPDTQYF. The CDR3 nucleotides read TGTGCCAGCAGCTACCGACAGCCCGATACGCAGTATTTT.

The chain uses TRBV2 and TRBJ1-2; D gene unclear. In germline, CDR1 is SNHLY, CDR2 FYNNEI. Trimming took off 2 bases at V and 7 bases at J, with 11 bases between the two ends. CDR3 length: 13 residues. CDR3 sequence reads: CASSEPMIGGYTF. In DNA, the CDR3 is TGTGCCAGCAGTGAACCCATGATCGGTGGCTACACCTTC.

This sequence joins TRBV10-3 and TRBJ2-1, with unresolved D. This CDR3 is 15 amino acids long. CDR1 is ENHRY, CDR2 SYGVKD, per germline. Trimming stripped 3 bases from V and 6 bases from J, with 15 bases between. The DNA of the CDR3 is TGTGCCATCAGTGATATCCGCAGGATAGGCAATGAGCAGTTCTTC. This translates into CAISDIRRIGNEQFF.

The chain uses TRBV4-3 and TRBJ2-1, with a weak D call TRBD1 (6 bases). The germline CDR1 and CDR2 sequences are LGHNA and YSLEER. This CDR3 region has 14 residues. Trimming shortened V by 0 bases and J by 5 bases, and 8 bases separated the two germline ends. CDR3 loop: CASSQEQGDNEQFF. As DNA, the CDR3 is TGCGCCAGCAGCCAAGAACAGGGAGACAATGAGCAGTTCTTC.

J is TRBJ1-3 and V is TRBV29-1; D unresolved. This CDR3 is built from 14 residues. The germline V and J ends were trimmed by 2 bases and 0 bases, with 8 bases remaining between them. CDR1 and CDR2 (germline): SQVTM, ANQGSEA. The CDR3 loop reads CSVELPISGNTIYF. In DNA, the CDR3 is TGCAGCGTTGAACTACCCATCTCTGGAAACACCATATATTTT.

This sequence joins TRBV5-1 and TRBJ2-2, with 7 bases matching TRBD1. This CDR3 is built from 15 residues. Germline CDR1 reads SGHRS; CDR2 reads YFSETQ. V shed 0 bases and J 7 bases; nucleotides not matched to a gene: 6. In DNA, the CDR3 is TGCGCCAGCAGCTTGGAACCAGGGGGTGTCGGGGAGCTGTTTTTT. Encoded protein: CASSLEPGGVGELFF.

The genes are TRBV7-6 and TRBJ2-7; the D gene is possibly TRBD1 (5 bases). The CDR3 has 13 amino acids. The V end lost 4 bases, the J end lost 1 base, and 8 bases lay between the germline ends. Germline values: CDR1 SGHVS, CDR2 FNYEAQ. CDR3 coding DNA: TGTGCCAGCAGCTCCCCAGGGTCCTACGAGCAGTACTTC. This translates into CASSSPGSYEQYF.

This clone occurred a few times. V and J are TRBV6-4 and TRBJ1-2; D is perhaps TRBD1 (5 bases). This CDR3 is 14 amino acids long. Trimming shortened V by 6 bases and J by 4 bases, and 15 bases separated the two germline ends. Per germline, CDR1 MRHNA and CDR2 SNTAGT. The CDR3 DNA follows: TGTGCCAGCAGCAGGGATAGGGACTCCTATGGCTACACCTTC. Translated, it gives CASSRDRDSYGYTF.

The chain joins TRBV6-6 to TRBJ1-2; D remains unclear. The germline V and J ends were trimmed by 0 bases and 6 bases, with 11 bases remaining between them. Per the germline V gene, CDR1 is MNHNY and CDR2 is SVGAGI (reference sequence). CDR3 size: 14 residues. The CDR3 sequence is CASSYSPRENGYTF. In nucleotides, the CDR3 is TGTGCCAGCAGTTACTCACCGAGGGAAAATGGCTACACCTTC.

The chain combines TRBV4-1 with TRBJ2-2, with TRBD1 matching 9 bases. There are 16 residues in the CDR3. The V and J ends lost 4 bases and 7 bases, in that order; junction bases with no gene match: 10. The V gene's germline CDR1 is MGHRA and CDR2 YSYEKL. CDR3 in amino acids: CASSRPGQGKGGELFF. The CDR3 DNA reads as TGCGCCAGCAGCCGCCCGGGACAGGGAAAGGGCGGGGAGCTGTTTTTT.

This clone occurred a few times. The chain couples TRBV4-1 to TRBJ2-7; TRBD2 is a possible D gene (6 bases). Trimming took 0 bases from V and 1 from J, leaving 7 bases between them. CDR3 size: 14 residues. The germline V gene encodes CDR1 MGHRA and CDR2 YSYEKL. CDR3 amino acids: CASSQEGGSYEQYF. In DNA, the CDR3 is TGCGCCAGCAGCCAAGAGGGAGGATCCTACGAGCAGTACTTC.

This chain uses TRBV2 with TRBJ2-3; possible D gene TRBD1, 6 bases. V was clipped by 7 bases and J by 2 bases, with 19 bases between them. The germline CDR1 and CDR2 sequences are SNHLY and FYNNEI. The CDR3 is 16 residues long. This CDR3 is CASIEEEGQNTDTQYF. In nucleotides, the CDR3 is TGTGCCAGCATCGAGGAGGAAGGACAGAACACAGATACGCAGTATTTT.

The chain carries TRBV4-1 and TRBJ2-6, with TRBD1 as a possible D gene (5 bases). Trimming stripped 0 bases from V and 13 bases from J, with 19 bases between. The CDR3 has 16 amino acids. From germline, CDR1 is MGHRA and CDR2 YSYEKL. The CDR3 region is CASSQDPQGSLVVLTF. The CDR3, as DNA: TGCGCCAGCAGCCAAGACCCCCAGGGAAGTCTAGTGGTCCTGACTTTC.

The rearrangement links TRBV7-2 to TRBJ1-1; D possibly corresponds to TRBD1 (5 bases). The germline V and J ends were trimmed by 4 bases and 4 bases, with 13 bases remaining between them. This CDR3 region has 14 residues. The germline V gene encodes CDR1 SGHTA and CDR2 FQGNSA. In nucleotides, the CDR3 is TGTGCCAGCAGCTCTCTCGCAGGGTCCACTGAAGCTTTCTTT. As protein: CASSSLAGSTEAFF.

The chain combines TRBV12-3 or TRBV12-4 with TRBJ2-5; D gene unclear. Trimming took 8 bases from V and 5 from J, leaving 12 bases between them. The CDR3 has 12 residues. This CDR3 reads CASGVGWETQYF. The DNA for the CDR3 is TGTGCCAGCGGCGTCGGGTGGGAGACCCAGTACTTC.

This clone was seen only a few times. The chain links TRBV2 to TRBJ1-2; D gene ambiguous. The V end lost 9 bases, the J end lost 2 bases, and 13 bases lay between the germline ends. Germline V gene sequence: CDR1 SNHLY, CDR2 FYNNEI. This CDR3 has 13 amino acids. CDR3 coding DNA: TGTGCCAGTCTTAGCCTACCGAACTATGGCTACACCTTC. Its protein is CASLSLPNYGYTF.

The chain uses TRBV10-3 and TRBJ1-3; D might be TRBD1 (6 bases). The CDR3 totals 17 residues. In germline, CDR1 is ENHRY, CDR2 SYGVKD. V was shortened by 3 bases and J by 0 bases, with 15 bases between the two germline ends. The CDR3 nucleotides are TGTGCCATCAGTGAACAGGGACGGCCCAACTCTGGAAACACCATATATTTT. This translates into CAISEQGRPNSGNTIYF.

The chain has TRBV13 and TRBJ2-3; maybe TRBD2 (5 bases). The CDR3 extends over 17 amino acids. Per the germline V gene, CDR1 is PRHDT and CDR2 is FYEKMQ (reference sequence). Trimming left V 1 base short and J 6 bases short, with 20 bases between. CDR3 sequence: CASSLAFERSPRDTQYF. The CDR3 DNA follows: TGTGCCAGCAGCTTAGCTTTTGAGCGGAGCCCGCGGGATACGCAGTATTTT. Combining the CDR3 with reference TRBV13 and TRBJ2-3 gives the whole variable domain AAGVIQSPRHLIKEKRETATLKCYPIPRHDTVYWYQQGPGQDPQFLISFYEKMQSDKGSIPDRFSAQQFSDYHSELNMSSLELGDSALYFCASSLAFERSPRDTQYFGPGTRLTVL.

The genes are TRBV5-6 and TRBJ1-4, with 7 bases that match TRBD1. The germline V gene encodes CDR1 SGHDT and CDR2 YYEEEE. With 4 bases clipped from V and 6 bases from J, the junction kept 9 bases outside the gene matches. This CDR3 has 15 residues. CDR3 DNA sequence: TGTGCCAGCAGCATATACAGGGGAGATTATGAAAAACTGTTTTTT. Amino acids: CASSIYRGDYEKLFF.

The CDR3 reads CASSIQGGTDYGYTF. For the CDR3, the DNA is TGCGCCAGCAGTATCCAAGGCGGGACAGACTATGGCTACACCTTC. The chain employs TRBV5-1 and TRBJ1-2, with 7 bases lining up with TRBD1. With 5 bases clipped from V and 3 bases from J, the junction kept 10 bases outside the gene matches. Per the germline V gene, CDR1 is SGHRS and CDR2 is YFSETQ. The length of the CDR3 is 15 residues.

The chain uses TRBV5-4 and TRBJ2-2; 11 bases match TRBD2. Looked up from germline, CDR1 is SGHNT and CDR2 is YYREEE (reference sequence). The CDR3 contains 16 residues. After removal of 3 bases from V and 4 bases from J, the junction contained 5 bases not matched to a gene. CDR3 sequence reads: CASSSLAGGRTGELFF. For the CDR3, the DNA is TGTGCCAGCAGCTCATTAGCGGGGGGGCGCACCGGGGAGCTGTTTTTT.

This clone was seen once. The V gene is TRBV14, the J gene TRBJ2-7, with unresolved D. The V end was cut by 1 base, the J end by 3 bases, with 7 bases between. Germline assignment: CDR1 SGHDN and CDR2 FVKESK. There are 13 residues in the CDR3. The CDR3 nucleotides are TGTGCCAGCAGCCAAGTATTCGGCTACGAGCAGTACTTC. Its translation: CASSQVFGYEQYF.

This chain joins TRBV7-2 and TRBJ1-2, with 7 bases that match TRBD1. The germline V gene has CDR1 SGHTA and CDR2 FQGNSA. J lost 0 bases, V lost 4 bases, and 5 bases had no gene match. The CDR3 runs to 15 residues. The CDR3 is CASSSIGQANYGYTF. The CDR3 region has the DNA TGTGCCAGCAGCTCCATTGGACAGGCTAACTATGGCTACACCTTC.

Here the CDR3 reads CATAIGDSNQPQHF. The DNA for the CDR3 is TGTGCCACCGCTATCGGGGATAGCAATCAGCCCCAGCATTTT. The V gene is TRBV10-3, the J gene TRBJ1-5; D gene unclear. The length of the CDR3 is 14 residues. Germline values: CDR1 ENHRY, CDR2 SYGVKD. V was cut by 10 bases and J by 0 bases, with 13 bases left in between.

This clone was seen a few times. The junction shows a germline mismatch at one end, possibly a read error. The V call is TRBV2, the J call TRBJ1-1; D gene uncertain. Germline V gene data show CDR1 as SNHLY and CDR2 as FYNNEI. The CDR3 is 13 residues long. The CDR3 region has the DNA TGTGCCAGCAGGGGCAGTAAGAACGCTGAAGCTTTCTTT. Protein product: CASRGSKNAEAFF.

The chain is built from TRBV14 and TRBJ2-7; no clear D gene. The CDR3 runs to 12 residues. Per the germline V gene, CDR1 is SGHDN and CDR2 is FVKESK. Trimming left V 6 bases short and J 5 bases short, with 11 bases between. As DNA, the CDR3 is TGTGCCAGCAGTGTACAAATCGACGAGCAGTACTTC. Translating it yields CASSVQIDEQYF. Drawing the rest from reference TRBV14 and TRBJ2-7, the complete variable domain is EAGVTQFPSHSVIEKGQTVTLRCDPISGHDNLYWYRRVMGKEIKFLLHFVKESKQDESGMPNNRFLAERTGGTYSTLKVQPAELEDSGVYFCASSVQIDEQYFGPGTRLTVT.

This chain uses TRBV29-1 with TRBJ2-3, with D perhaps matching TRBD2 (5 bases). Germline V gene lookup returns CDR1 SQVTM and CDR2 ANQGSEA. This CDR3 is 13 amino acids long. V shed 7 bases and J shed 0 bases, with 11 bases lying between them. The CDR3 DNA reads as TGCAGCGCCGAGGGCGTTAGCACAGATACGCAGTATTTT. Translating gives CSAEGVSTDTQYF.

V and J are TRBV21-1 and TRBJ1-6. TRBV21-1 is a listed pseudogene. CDR3 length equals 20 residues. The CDR3 region is CASSKHDTRPTSSYNSPLHF. CDR3 DNA sequence: TGTGCCAGCAGCAAACACGACACCAGGCCTACTAGCTCCTATAATTCACCCCTCCACTTT.

The CDR3 nucleotides are TGTGCCAGCAGCTTAGGAGATTTCCGGGACAGCCCTAATGAAAAACTGTTTTTT. As protein: CASSLGDFRDSPNEKLFF. The rearrangement joins TRBV7-9 to TRBJ1-4; 7 bases are shared with TRBD1. Germline values: CDR1 SEHNR, CDR2 FQNEAQ (reference sequence). The V gene end was trimmed by 1 base and the J gene end by 3 bases; junction bases not matched to a gene: 11. This CDR3 is built from 18 residues.

This chain uses TRBV6-2 or TRBV6-3 with TRBJ1-2, with 8 bases identical to TRBD1. Germline V gene sequence: CDR1 MNHEY, CDR2 SVGEGT. V gave up 2 bases and J gave up 4 bases; unmatched junction bases: 6. The CDR3 sequence is 15 residues long. CDR3 region: CASSYRTGRSYGYTF. The CDR3 nucleotides are TGTGCCAGCAGTTACCGGACAGGGAGGAGCTATGGCTACACCTTC.

J is TRBJ1-2 and V is TRBV27, with D maybe TRBD1 (6 bases). V lost 5 bases to trimming and J lost 5 bases, with 21 bases between them. Germline lookup yields CDR1 MNHEY and CDR2 SMNVEV (reference sequence). The CDR3 loop spans 16 amino acids. CDR3 in amino acids: CASSLFRGQGPYGYTF. In DNA, the CDR3 is TGTGCCAGCAGTCTATTCCGGGGACAAGGTCCTTATGGCTACACCTTC.